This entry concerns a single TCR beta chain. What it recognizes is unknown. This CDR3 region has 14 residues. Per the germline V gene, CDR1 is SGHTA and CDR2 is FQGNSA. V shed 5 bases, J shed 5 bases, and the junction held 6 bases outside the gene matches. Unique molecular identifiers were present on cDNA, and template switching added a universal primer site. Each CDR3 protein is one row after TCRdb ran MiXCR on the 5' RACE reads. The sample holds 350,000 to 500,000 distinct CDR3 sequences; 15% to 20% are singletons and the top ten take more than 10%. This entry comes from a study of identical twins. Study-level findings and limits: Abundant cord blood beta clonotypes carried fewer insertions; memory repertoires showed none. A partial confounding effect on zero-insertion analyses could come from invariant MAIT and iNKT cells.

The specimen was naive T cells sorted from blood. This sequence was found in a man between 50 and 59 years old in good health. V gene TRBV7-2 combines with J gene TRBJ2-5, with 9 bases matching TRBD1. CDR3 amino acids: CASSRDRDWETQYF. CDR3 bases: TGTGCCAGCAGCCGGGACAGGGATTGGGAGACCCAGTACTTC.